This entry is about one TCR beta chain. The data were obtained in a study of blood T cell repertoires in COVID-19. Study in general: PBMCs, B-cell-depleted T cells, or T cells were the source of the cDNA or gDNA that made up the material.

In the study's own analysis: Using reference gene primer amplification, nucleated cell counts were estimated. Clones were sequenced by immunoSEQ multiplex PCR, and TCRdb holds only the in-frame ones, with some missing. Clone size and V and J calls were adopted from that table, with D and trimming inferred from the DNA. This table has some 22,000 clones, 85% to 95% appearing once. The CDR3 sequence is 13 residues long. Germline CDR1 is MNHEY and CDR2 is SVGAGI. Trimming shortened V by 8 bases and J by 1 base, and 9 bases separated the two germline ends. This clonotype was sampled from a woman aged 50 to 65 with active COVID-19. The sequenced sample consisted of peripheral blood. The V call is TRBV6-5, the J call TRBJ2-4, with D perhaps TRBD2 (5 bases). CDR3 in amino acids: CASRGAAKNIQYF. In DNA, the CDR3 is TGTGCCAGCCGGGGAGCCGCCAAAAACATTCAGTACTTC.